A single sample is the source of the 22 T cell receptor beta chains below, sequenced in a study of T cells in Graves' hyperthyroidism and ophthalmopathy. Researchers took RNA transcripts and amplified the TCR beta CDR3 regions from them. HTBI primers were used for first-round RT-PCR of the TCR CDR3. TCRdb itself ran the multiplex PCR reads through MiXCR, one entry per CDR3 protein. The repertoire holds hundreds of thousands of distinct CDR3 sequences, 38% seen once, with roughly 8.3% in the top ten. The sequencing sample was made of blood. These receptor sequences come from a man younger than 35 with Graves' hyperthyroidism.

The CDR3 loop is CASSPPPGRDRGGGEAFF. The DNA for the CDR3 is TGTGCCAGCAGCCCCCCCCCGGGGCGGGACAGGGGAGGGGGTGAAGCTTTCTTT. This chain joins TRBV7-9 and TRBJ1-1, with TRBD1 matching 10 bases. J gave up 7 bases and V 5 bases, and 19 bases lay outside the gene matches. The CDR3 runs to 18 residues. Germline values: CDR1 SEHNR, CDR2 FQNEAQ (reference sequence).

Many counts were recorded for this clonotype. In nucleotides, the CDR3 is TGTGCCAGCAGCTTGACAGGGTCCGGGGAGCTGTTTTTT. Protein product: CASSLTGSGELFF. The rearrangement links TRBV7-3 to TRBJ2-2; 7 bases are a match to TRBD1. The ends lost 3 bases at V and 6 bases at J; junction bases unmatched: 1. Germline CDR1 is SGHTA and CDR2 is FQGTGA. This CDR3 region has 13 residues.

This clonotype was counted ten times or more. The DNA for the CDR3 is TGTGCCAGCAGCCCATTACAGGGTAGCAATCAGCCCCAGCATTTT. Its translation is CASSPLQGSNQPQHF. This sequence joins TRBV7-2 and TRBJ1-5, with D perhaps TRBD1 (6 bases). Between the trimmed V and J ends, which lost 5 bases and 0 bases, there was a span of 11 bases. This CDR3 has 15 residues. The germline V gene has CDR1 SGHTA and CDR2 FQGNSA.

Remarks on this clonotype: The germline gene is not matched at one end of the junction; a read error may be the cause. As DNA, the CDR3 is TGTGCCGGTAGTATAGCGGGGGCGCCGAAAGGGGAGCTGTTTTTT. Translated: CAGSIAGAPKGELFF. The chain carries TRBV19 and TRBJ2-2; 9 bases are shared with TRBD2. The CDR3 spans 15 residues. The germline V gene has CDR1 LNHDA and CDR2 SQIVND (reference sequence). Together with reference TRBV19 and TRBJ2-2, the CDR3 gives the full variable domain: DGGITQSPKYLFRKEGQNVTLSCEQNLNHDAMYWYRQDPGQGLRLIYYSQIVNDFQKGDIAEGYSVSREKKESFPLTVTSAQKNPTAFYLCAGSIAGAPKGELFFGEGSRLTVL.

The chain has TRBV6-6 and TRBJ1-1; D possibly corresponds to TRBD1 (6 bases). The germline V and J ends were trimmed by 2 bases and 9 bases, with 7 bases remaining between them. CDR3 length equals 11 residues. Germline V lookup: CDR1 MNHNY, CDR2 SVGAGI (reference sequence). The CDR3 protein is CASSYRGKAFF. CDR3 nucleotides: TGTGCCAGCAGTTACAGGGGGAAAGCTTTCTTT.

The chain carries TRBV20-1 and TRBJ1-5, with D possibly matching TRBD1 (6 bases). CDR3 size: 15 residues. Germline lookup yields CDR1 DFQATT and CDR2 SNEGSKA (reference sequence). V lost 1 base to trimming and J lost 0 bases, with 10 bases between them. The CDR3 sequence is CSARVGARSNQPQHF. The CDR3, as DNA: TGCAGTGCTAGAGTGGGGGCGCGTAGCAATCAGCCCCAGCATTTT.

This clonotype was recorded many times. This chain joins TRBV2 and TRBJ1-5; D not resolved. Germline CDR1 is SNHLY and CDR2 is FYNNEI. V lost 1 base to trimming and J lost 2 bases, with 9 bases between them. The CDR3 is 15 residues long. Here the CDR3 DNA reads TGTGCCAGCAGTGAAGGCCCCGGCGGCAATCAGCCCCAGCATTTT. Protein sequence: CASSEGPGGNQPQHF.

This clonotype was recorded many times. The rearrangement joins TRBV10-3 to TRBJ1-2; 10 bases map to TRBD1. CDR3 size: 16 residues. V lost 5 bases, J lost 0 bases, and 6 bases stayed unmatched. The germline gives CDR1 ENHRY, CDR2 SYGVKD. The CDR3 bases are TGTGCCATCAGTTTCGACAGGGGGCTCACTAACTATGGCTACACCTTC. Translating it yields CAISFDRGLTNYGYTF.

The gene calls are TRBV2 and TRBJ1-2, with 10 bases lining up with TRBD1. After removal of 4 bases from V and 4 bases from J, the junction contained 6 bases not matched to a gene. The CDR3 sequence is 15 residues long. CDR1 and CDR2 (germline): SNHLY, FYNNEI. As DNA, the CDR3 is TGTGCCAGCAGTGTTTTGGGACAGGGGATCTATGGCTACACCTTC. Protein sequence: CASSVLGQGIYGYTF.

The J gene is TRBJ1-3, the V gene TRBV7-2, with 8 bases matching TRBD1. V gave up 5 bases and J gave up 8 bases; unmatched junction bases: 14. CDR3 length: 16 amino acids. Per the germline V gene, CDR1 is SGHTA and CDR2 is FQGNSA. The CDR3 is CASSRDSAGGADTIYF. The CDR3 DNA reads as TGTGCCAGCAGCCGAGATAGCGCAGGGGGCGCGGACACCATATATTTT. The full variable domain, in which reference TRBV7-2 and TRBJ1-3 provide the parts outside the CDR3, is GAGVSQSPSNKVTEKGKDVELRCDPISGHTALYWYRQSLGQGLEFLIYFQGNSAPDKSGLPSDRFSAERTGGSVSTLTIQRTQQEDSAVYLCASSRDSAGGADTIYFGEGSWLTVV.

V gene TRBV24-1 combines with J gene TRBJ2-3, with D maybe TRBD1 (6 bases). Trimming left V 7 bases short and J 1 base short, with 8 bases between. Germline V lookup: CDR1 KGHDR, CDR2 SFDVKD. CDR3 length: 13 amino acids. The DNA for the CDR3 is TGTGCCACCAGGGACAGTGGCACAGATACGCAGTATTTT. Protein: CATRDSGTDTQYF.

This clonotype was recorded at least ten times. The chain combines TRBV24-1 with TRBJ1-5, with D perhaps matching TRBD1 (5 bases). The CDR3 is made up of 14 amino acids. Trimming removed 3 bases from V and 5 bases from J, with 10 bases in between. From germline, CDR1 is KGHDR and CDR2 SFDVKD. CDR3 in amino acids: CATSDVTDYQPQHF. The CDR3 coding sequence is TGTGCCACCAGTGATGTGACAGATTATCAGCCCCAGCATTTT.

The rearrangement links TRBV10-3 to TRBJ2-7; D not resolved. The V end was cut by 3 bases, the J end by 2 bases, with 14 bases between. The V gene's germline CDR1 is ENHRY and CDR2 SYGVKD. The CDR3 contains 15 residues. CDR3 nucleotide sequence: TGTGCCATCAGTGAAGGAGCCGGGCCGGCCTACGAGCAGTACTTC. Its translation: CAISEGAGPAYEQYF.

The chain recombines TRBV5-5 with TRBJ1-4; tentative D call: TRBD1 (5 bases). CDR1 is SGHKS and CDR2 is YYEKEE in the germline V gene (reference sequence). The CDR3 loop spans 13 amino acids. The V gene lost 2 bases and the J gene lost 8 bases, with 10 bases spanning the gap. The DNA for the CDR3 is TGTGCCAGCAGCTTTAGACAGCCAGAAAAACTGTTTTTT. This translates into CASSFRQPEKLFF.

This chain connects TRBV25-1 to TRBJ1-1; D call uncertain. The CDR3 sequence is 15 residues long. Germline assignment: CDR1 MGHDK and CDR2 SYGVNS. Trimming cost V 5 bases and J 1 base, with 14 bases left between them. Here the CDR3 reads CASSLASPRNTEAFF. The DNA of the CDR3 is TGTGCCAGCAGTTTAGCTTCCCCGCGGAACACTGAAGCTTTCTTT. Full variable domain (outside the CDR3, taken from reference TRBV25-1 and TRBJ1-1): EADIYQTPRYLVIGTGKKITLECSQTMGHDKMYWYQQDPGMELHLIHYSYGVNSTEKGDLSSESTVSRIRTEHFPLTLESARPSHTSQYLCASSLASPRNTEAFFGQGTRLTVV.

The chain has TRBV2 and TRBJ1-2; D call uncertain. The CDR3 runs 16 residues. CDR1 is SNHLY, CDR2 FYNNEI, per germline. The V and J ends lost 5 bases and 6 bases respectively, with 22 bases between them. The CDR3 spells CASSPPGLAGFNGYTF. The CDR3 nucleotides are TGTGCCAGCAGTCCGCCCGGACTAGCGGGGTTCAATGGCTACACCTTC.

A note on this clonotype: At one of its ends the junction is not consistent with the germline gene, which may arise from a read error. This chain joins TRBV7-2 and TRBJ2-6; a possible D gene is TRBD2 (5 bases). The CDR3 has 13 amino acids. The germline V gene encodes CDR1 SGHTA and CDR2 FQGNSA. CDR3 nucleotides: TGTGCCAGCAGCCTCGTGAGAGGGCAAACTGAAGCTTTC. It translates to CASSLVRGQTEAF.

The sample holds a few counts of this clonotype. In DNA form, the CDR3 reads TGCGCCAGCAGCTTGTTCCCTAGCGGGACCGGGGAGCTGTTTTTT. Translating gives CASSLFPSGTGELFF. The chain uses TRBV5-1 and TRBJ2-2; TRBD2 matches at 8 bases. Looked up from germline, CDR1 is SGHRS and CDR2 is YFSETQ. This CDR3 is built from 15 residues. The V gene end was trimmed by 1 base and the J gene end by 5 bases; junction bases not matched to a gene: 4.

This clonotype was detected once. The chain carries TRBV4-1 and TRBJ1-2; weak D call: TRBD1 (6 bases). V was clipped by 4 bases and J by 2 bases, with 11 bases between them. The CDR3 consists of 14 residues. The germline V gene encodes CDR1 MGHRA and CDR2 YSYEKL. CDR3 loop: CASSPDSRNYGYTF. The DNA of the CDR3 is TGCGCCAGCAGCCCGGACAGTCGCAACTATGGCTACACCTTC.

The chain recombines TRBV2 with TRBJ1-6; D gene unclear. The V end lost 3 bases, the J end lost 13 bases, and 16 bases lay between the germline ends. The V gene's germline CDR1 is SNHLY and CDR2 FYNNEI. This CDR3 spans 14 amino acids. The CDR3 is CASSENSGNQPLHF. The CDR3 nucleotides are TGTGCCAGCAGTGAGAACTCGGGAAATCAGCCCCTCCACTTT. Using reference TRBV2 and TRBJ1-6 for the parts outside the CDR3, the full variable domain is EPEVTQTPSHQVTQMGQEVILRCVPISNHLYFYWYRQILGQKVEFLVSFYNNEISEKSEIFDDQFSVERPDGSNFTLKIRSTKLEDSAMYFCASSENSGNQPLHFGNGTRLTVT.

This clonotype came up many times. V usage is TRBV20-1 and J usage is TRBJ1-1, with D possibly being TRBD1 (5 bases). Deletions cut 6 bases from V and 4 bases from J, with 9 bases between. The CDR3 spans 11 residues. Germline lookup yields CDR1 DFQATT and CDR2 SNEGSKA (reference sequence). The CDR3 coding sequence is TGCAGTGCCGGGGACCCCACTGAAGCTTTCTTT. It codes for CSAGDPTEAFF.

This clonotype was observed a handful of times. The gene calls are TRBV29-1 and TRBJ2-5; unclear D gene. CDR3 length equals 12 residues. CDR1 and CDR2 (germline): SQVTM, ANQGSEA. V lost 6 bases and J 5 bases, leaving 13 bases between the germline ends. CDR3 protein: CSVSWITETQYF. CDR3 DNA: TGCAGCGTCAGTTGGATTACGGAGACCCAGTACTTC.